These 29 T cell receptor beta chains originate from one sample sequenced in a study of blood T cell repertoires in COVID-19. Repertoires were generated with immunoSEQ multiplex PCR, while TCRdb's copy carries only in-frame clones and drops some. Here the sample spans 250,000 to 300,000 clones, 89% being singletons. Source material: PBMCs or T cells enriched from blood (not recorded which). The source is a woman aged 40-49 years who had recovered from COVID-19.

J is TRBJ1-1 and V is TRBV6-5; D is unresolved. The germline CDR1 and CDR2 sequences are MNHEY and SVGAGI. Trimming removed 2 bases from V and 7 bases from J, with 11 bases in between. The CDR3 runs 13 residues. This chain's CDR3 is CASSYNYGSEAFF. In nucleotides, the CDR3 is TGTGCCAGCAGTTACAACTACGGGAGTGAAGCTTTCTTT.

This clone appeared once. This chain connects TRBV5-6 to TRBJ1-1; D gene uncertain. V gave up 6 bases and J gave up 10 bases, with 16 bases separating them. Germline V gene data show CDR1 as SGHDT and CDR2 as YYEEEE. This CDR3 is built from 12 residues. CDR3 sequence reads: CASTPREGAAFF. CDR3 nucleotide sequence: TGTGCCAGCACCCCTCGGGAAGGCGCAGCTTTCTTT. Full variable domain (remainder filled in from reference TRBV5-6 and TRBJ1-1): DAGVTQSPTHLIKTRGQQVTLRCSPKSGHDTVSWYQQALGQGPQFIFQYYEEEERQRGNFPDRFSGHQFPNYSSELNVNALLLGDSALYLCASTPREGAAFFGQGTRLTVV.

The CDR3 protein is CASSLGLGRSNQPQHF. As DNA, the CDR3 is TGTGCCAGCAGCTTGGGACTAGGGAGGAGCAATCAGCCCCAGCATTTT. The V call is TRBV5-8, the J call TRBJ1-5; D gene uncertain. This CDR3 has 16 amino acids. Trimming took 0 bases from V and 1 from J, leaving 11 bases between them. Germline loops: CDR1 SGHTS, CDR2 YDEGEE.

The CDR3 nucleotides are TGTGCCAGCAGGGACAGGATCCTCCGGGGAAACTATGGCTACACCTTC. This translates into CASRDRILRGNYGYTF. This sequence joins TRBV7-2 and TRBJ1-2; 7 bases are shared with TRBD1. The V gene end was trimmed by 6 bases and the J gene end by 2 bases; junction bases not matched to a gene: 12. Per germline, CDR1 SGHTA and CDR2 FQGNSA. This CDR3 spans 16 amino acids.

Notes on this clone: In the same sample, other DNA sequences code for this CDR3. The chain uses TRBV7-9 and TRBJ1-2; 11 nucleotides align to TRBD1. V was pared by 5 bases and J by 5 bases, with 4 bases of the junction left unmatched. CDR1 and CDR2 from the germline V gene are SEHNR and FQNEAQ (reference sequence). There are 14 residues in the CDR3. The DNA for the CDR3 is TGTGCCAGCAGCCCCGGACAGGGGGCATATGGCTACACCTTC. Protein: CASSPGQGAYGYTF.

The chain recombines TRBV7-8 with TRBJ2-3; 11 bases match TRBD2. The germline CDR1 and CDR2 sequences are SGHVS and FQNEAQ. The CDR3 runs to 17 residues. V lost 1 base, J lost 6 bases, and 9 bases stayed unmatched. This CDR3 is CASSLEYLAGGHDTQYF. The CDR3 DNA is TGTGCCAGCAGCTTAGAGTATCTAGCGGGAGGTCACGATACGCAGTATTTT.

The CDR3 DNA reads as TGCGCCAGCAGCTTGGGGGGCAGCCCTAACTATGGCTACACCTTC. Amino acid sequence: CASSLGGSPNYGYTF. V is TRBV5-1 and J is TRBJ1-2, with a tentative D call TRBD1 (5 bases). Looked up from germline, CDR1 is SGHRS and CDR2 is YFSETQ. V dropped 0 bases and J dropped 0 bases, with 9 bases sitting between them. The CDR3 runs to 15 residues.

The chain employs TRBV11-2 and TRBJ2-7; tentatively, D is TRBD1 (6 bases). The germline V gene has CDR1 SGHAT and CDR2 FQNNGV. The CDR3 is 13 amino acids. Trimming removed 5 bases from V and 3 bases from J, with 11 bases in between. Written as DNA, the CDR3 is TGTGCCAGCAGCCTGGGGACAAACTACGAGCAGTACTTC. Its protein is CASSLGTNYEQYF.

This clone is a singleton in its sample. This chain joins TRBV6-5 and TRBJ1-2, with D maybe TRBD1 (6 bases). V lost 0 bases, J lost 8 bases, and 13 bases lay in between. From germline, CDR1 is MNHEY and CDR2 SVGAGI. The length of the CDR3 is 14 residues. In DNA form, the CDR3 reads TGTGCCAGCAGTTACTCTTTCCTACAGGGAGGCTACACCTTC. Encoded protein: CASSYSFLQGGYTF.

The gene calls are TRBV7-9 and TRBJ2-7; D unclear. Germline CDR1 reads SEHNR; CDR2 reads FQNEAQ (reference sequence). Trimming took 1 base from V and 3 from J, leaving 10 bases between them. CDR3 length: 14 amino acids. This CDR3 is CASSLGAEVYEQYF. The CDR3 nucleotides are TGTGCCAGCAGCTTAGGGGCAGAAGTCTACGAGCAGTACTTC.

Worth noting for this clone: Given a much more abundant clone one base away, this may be a read error. The chain is built from TRBV5-1 and TRBJ2-3; 9 nucleotides align to TRBD1. Germline V gives CDR1 SGHRS, CDR2 YFSETQ. V dropped 2 bases and J dropped 5; count of bases not matched to a gene: 3. The CDR3 loop spans 14 amino acids. The CDR3 sequence: CASSFDRGGDTQYF. CDR3 coding DNA: TGCGCCAGCAGCTTTGACAGGGGGGGAGATACGCAGTATTTT.

The chain couples TRBV18 to TRBJ2-3; D unresolved. CDR3 length: 15 residues. Germline V gene sequence: CDR1 KGHSH, CDR2 LQKENI. V dropped 5 bases and J dropped 0 bases, with 12 bases sitting between them. The chain's CDR3 is CASSSSRLSTDTQYF. The CDR3 DNA reads as TGTGCCAGCTCATCGTCTAGACTGAGCACAGATACGCAGTATTTT.

This sequence joins TRBV19 and TRBJ1-2; unclear D gene. Germline loops: CDR1 LNHDA, CDR2 SQIVND (reference sequence). The V and J ends lost 5 bases and 4 bases respectively, with 11 bases between them. CDR3 length equals 13 residues. CDR3 sequence (DNA): TGTGCCAGTAGTCCTCGGGATCCCTATGGCTACACCTTC. Translated, it gives CASSPRDPYGYTF.

The rearrangement uses TRBV5-4 and TRBJ2-7; TRBD1 is a possible D gene (6 bases). Germline V CDR1 and CDR2: SGHNT, YYREEE (reference sequence). The V end lost 7 bases, the J end lost 0 bases, and 17 bases lay between the germline ends. The CDR3 loop spans 15 amino acids. The CDR3 sequence: CASSIPGQLSYEQYF. CDR3 nucleotides: TGTGCCAGCTCTATTCCGGGACAACTCTCCTACGAGCAGTACTTC.

The V and J genes are TRBV5-5 and TRBJ1-2; TRBD1 agrees at 9 bases. The V segment lost 2 bases and the J segment 6 bases; nucleotides outside the gene matches: 8. From germline, CDR1 is SGHKS and CDR2 YYEKEE (reference sequence). The CDR3 extends over 15 amino acids. The chain's CDR3 is CASSFPKQGAHGYTF. The CDR3 nucleotides are TGTGCCAGCAGCTTCCCGAAACAGGGGGCGCATGGCTACACCTTC.

Note on this clone: Germline is not matched at one junction end, which may reflect a read error. The V and J genes are TRBV29-1 and TRBJ1-2; D is perhaps TRBD1 (6 bases). The CDR3 is 10 residues long. Per the germline V gene, CDR1 is SQVTM and CDR2 is ANQGSEA. Written as DNA, the CDR3 is TGCAGCGCCCAATCAGGGGATCCATTCTTC. This sequence encodes CSAQSGDPFF.

This chain connects TRBV7-2 to TRBJ2-7, with 7 bases that match TRBD1. Germline values: CDR1 SGHTA, CDR2 FQGNSA. The CDR3 loop spans 13 amino acids. Losses at the gene ends were 6 bases for V and 6 bases for J; bases not matched to a gene: 8. Written as DNA, the CDR3 is TGTGCCAGCAGGTCGACAGGGAAGGGCGAGCAGTACTTC. Its protein product is CASRSTGKGEQYF.

The chain carries TRBV5-1 and TRBJ2-7, with 9 bases that match TRBD2. Germline-derived CDR1 and CDR2 are SGHRS and YFSETQ. The trim removed 2 bases at V and 6 bases at J, leaving 12 bases unmatched. The CDR3 covers 16 residues. CDR3: CASSLEGTSYPLEQYF. The CDR3 coding sequence is TGCGCCAGCAGCTTAGAGGGGACTAGCTATCCCCTCGAGCAGTACTTC. Complete variable domain (other parts from reference TRBV5-1 and TRBJ2-7): KAGVTQTPRYLIKTRGQQVTLSCSPISGHRSVSWYQQTPGQGLQFLFEYFSETQRNKGNFPGRFSGRQFSNSRSEMNVSTLELGDSALYLCASSLEGTSYPLEQYFGPGTRLTVT.

V and J are TRBV7-2 and TRBJ2-3; 7 positions match TRBD1. V lost 2 bases, J lost 6 bases, and 8 bases stayed unmatched. The CDR3 covers 15 residues. Germline-derived CDR1 and CDR2 are SGHTA and FQGNSA. The CDR3 sequence: CASSLNRGRADTQYF. The CDR3 DNA follows: TGTGCCAGCAGCTTAAACAGGGGAAGAGCTGATACGCAGTATTTT.

This chain links TRBV2 with TRBJ1-4; D is unresolved. The CDR3 has 15 residues. Germline-derived CDR1 and CDR2 are SNHLY and FYNNEI. V was pared by 1 base and J by 7 bases, with 13 bases between. The chain's CDR3 is CASSEVAAVGEKLFF. In nucleotides, the CDR3 is TGTGCCAGCAGTGAAGTGGCGGCAGTCGGTGAAAAACTGTTTTTT.

V gene TRBV3-1 (or the pseudogene TRBV3-2) combines with J gene TRBJ1-2; possible D gene TRBD1, 6 bases. Trimming stripped 3 bases from V and 4 bases from J, with 21 bases between. The CDR3 is 17 residues long. The germline V gene encodes CDR1 LGHDT and CDR2 YNNKEL (reference sequence). CDR3 nucleotide sequence: TGTGCCAGCAGCCAGGAGCGGGGGGGCCGAAAGGGCTATGGCTACACCTTC. It yields the protein CASSQERGGRKGYGYTF.

The chain combines TRBV6-5 with TRBJ1-1; TRBD1 matches at 10 bases. The CDR3 extends over 14 amino acids. Germline CDR1 and CDR2: MNHEY and SVGAGI. J lost 5 bases, V lost 6 bases, and 6 bases had no gene match. In nucleotides, the CDR3 is TGTGCCAGCAGCGACAGGGGGCGGCGAACTGAAGCTTTCTTT. It is translated as CASSDRGRRTEAFF.

The chain employs TRBV4-3 and TRBJ1-2, with a possible D match to TRBD1 (5 bases). Germline V gives CDR1 LGHNA, CDR2 YSLEER. This CDR3 region has 15 residues. Deletions cut 0 bases from V and 5 bases from J, with 13 bases between. The CDR3 protein is CASSQDSSRDYGYTF. DNA of the CDR3: TGCGCCAGCAGCCAAGATTCTTCCAGGGATTATGGCTACACCTTC.

A single count supports this clone. The chain has TRBV5-1 and TRBJ1-2; D may be TRBD1 (5 bases). Germline V gene data show CDR1 as SGHRS and CDR2 as YFSETQ. CDR3 size: 13 residues. The V end was cut by 4 bases, the J end by 5 bases, with 12 bases between. CDR3 amino acids: CASSPGQVYGYTF. In DNA, the CDR3 is TGCGCCAGCAGCCCCGGACAAGTTTATGGCTACACCTTC.

This clone was seen only once. The V gene is TRBV27, the J gene TRBJ2-1, with D tentatively TRBD1 (6 bases). The V gene lost 5 bases and the J gene lost 0 bases, with 11 bases spanning the gap. CDR1 MNHEY and CDR2 SMNVEV come from the germline V gene (reference sequence). This CDR3 has 15 amino acids. This chain's CDR3 is CASSPRGGSYNEQFF. The CDR3 nucleotides read TGTGCCAGCAGTCCGCGAGGGGGCTCCTACAATGAGCAGTTCTTC.

This clone was seen just once. J is TRBJ2-2 and V is TRBV5-1; D ambiguous. The CDR3 spans 15 residues. V was trimmed by 0 bases and J by 2 bases, leaving 8 bases between them. In germline, CDR1 is SGHRS, CDR2 YFSETQ. The CDR3 here is CASSLETPNTGELFF. CDR3 DNA sequence: TGCGCCAGCAGCTTGGAGACTCCTAACACCGGGGAGCTGTTTTTT.

The CDR3 sequence is CASSLTGGAETQYF. DNA for the CDR3: TGCGCCAGCAGCCTGACAGGGGGCGCGGAGACCCAGTACTTC. The chain carries TRBV5-1 and TRBJ2-5; 10 bases fit TRBD1. Trimming at V came to 4 bases and at J to 5 bases, leaving 5 bases not matched to a gene. Germline assignment: CDR1 SGHRS and CDR2 YFSETQ. There are 14 residues in the CDR3.

This chain connects TRBV7-3 to TRBJ2-1; 8 bases are a match to TRBD2. The germline CDR1 and CDR2 sequences are SGHTA and FQGTGA. The CDR3 totals 15 residues. J was trimmed by 9 bases and V by 2 bases; bases with no gene match: 9. The CDR3 reads CASSLGAGGGSEQFF. The CDR3 region has the DNA TGTGCCAGCAGCTTAGGGGCGGGAGGTGGTAGTGAGCAGTTCTTC.

This sequence joins TRBV19 and TRBJ1-2; TRBD1 aligns across 8 bases. V dropped 8 bases and J dropped 7; count of bases not matched to a gene: 15. The CDR3 extends over 15 amino acids. Germline-derived CDR1 and CDR2 are LNHDA and SQIVND (reference sequence). DNA for the CDR3: TGTGCCAGTTGGACAGGGAGAGAGGGAGCGAGTGGCTACACCTTC. Its translation is CASWTGREGASGYTF.